Listed here are 28 T cell receptor beta chains from one sample, sequenced in a study of T cell repertoires in cytomegalovirus infection. TCRdb re-derived calls from the reads in MiXCR, one entry per CDR3 protein. The sample has 400,000 or so distinct CDR3 sequences, 15% to 20% seen once. The sample taken for sequencing was PBMCs. The source is a human donor in good health (CMV status not recorded). Some clones in this sample may be carry-over from other donors' samples.

Ten or more counts support this clonotype. The gene calls are TRBV7-2 and TRBJ1-2; the match to TRBD1 covers 10 bases. In germline, CDR1 is SGHTA, CDR2 FQGNSA. There are 16 residues in the CDR3. With 4 bases clipped from V and 4 bases from J, the junction kept 9 bases outside the gene matches. As DNA, the CDR3 is TGTGCCAGCAGCTGGGGGGGACAGGGGTTACCCTATGGCTACACCTTC. This sequence encodes CASSWGGQGLPYGYTF. The full variable domain, rest sourced from reference TRBV7-2 and TRBJ1-2, is GAGVSQSPSNKVTEKGKDVELRCDPISGHTALYWYRQSLGQGLEFLIYFQGNSAPDKSGLPSDRFSAERTGGSVSTLTIQRTQQEDSAVYLCASSWGGQGLPYGYTFGSGTRLTVV.

This clonotype was observed many times. V and J are TRBV7-2 and TRBJ2-1; 7 bases align to TRBD1. V dropped 4 bases and J dropped 7; count of bases not matched to a gene: 10. The germline CDR1 and CDR2 sequences are SGHTA and FQGNSA. This CDR3 spans 15 amino acids. This CDR3 reads CASSSQGWERNEQFF. CDR3 nucleotide sequence: TGTGCCAGCAGCTCACAGGGGTGGGAGAGGAATGAGCAGTTCTTC.

This clonotype came up many times. The rearrangement uses TRBV28 and TRBJ2-5; D is unresolved. Trimming removed 4 bases at V and 1 base at J, with 7 bases between. This CDR3 region has 13 residues. CDR1 is MDHEN, CDR2 SYDVKM, per germline. The CDR3 reads CASSSWTQETQYF. Written as DNA, the CDR3 is TGTGCCAGCAGTTCATGGACCCAAGAGACCCAGTACTTC.

This clonotype was recorded many times. The chain has TRBV7-9 and TRBJ1-5; tentative D call: TRBD1 (6 bases). Germline V gives CDR1 SEHNR, CDR2 FQNEAQ (reference sequence). Deletions cut 5 bases from V and 0 bases from J, with 11 bases between. The CDR3 spans 15 residues. CDR3 bases: TGTGCCAGCAGCAGATCAGGGGATAGCAATCAGCCCCAGCATTTT. This codes for CASSRSGDSNQPQHF.

The genes are TRBV10-3 and TRBJ1-3; 7 bases align to TRBD1. The CDR3 is made up of 14 amino acids. The ends lost 10 bases at V and 3 bases at J; junction bases unmatched: 9. The germline CDR1 and CDR2 sequences are ENHRY and SYGVKD. As DNA, the CDR3 is TGTGCCAGCCAGACAGGGAGTTTTGGAAACACCATATATTTT. Encoded protein: CASQTGSFGNTIYF.

This clonotype was detected only a few times. This chain joins TRBV6-5 and TRBJ1-5; D ambiguous. This CDR3 comprises 14 residues. Looked up from germline, CDR1 is MNHEY and CDR2 is SVGAGI. Trimming cost V 2 bases and J 4 bases, with 9 bases left between them. The CDR3 DNA sequence: TGTGCCAGCAGTTACGGATCTGGGAATCAGCCCCAGCATTTT. Encoded protein: CASSYGSGNQPQHF.

This clonotype has more than one count but fewer than ten. V and J are TRBV28 and TRBJ1-5; TRBD1 aligns across 9 bases. The CDR3 consists of 16 residues. Germline V gives CDR1 MDHEN, CDR2 SYDVKM. V shed 0 bases, J shed 5 bases, and the junction held 5 bases outside the gene matches. CDR3: CASSLWGQGKDQPQHF. The DNA for the CDR3 is TGTGCCAGCAGTTTATGGGGACAGGGAAAAGATCAGCCCCAGCATTTT.

This clonotype was observed at least ten times. The V gene is TRBV7-2, the J gene TRBJ2-1, with 11 bases matching TRBD2. Germline V gene lookup returns CDR1 SGHTA and CDR2 FQGNSA. V lost 2 bases, J lost 5 bases, and 14 bases stayed unmatched. The CDR3 totals 19 residues. The DNA of the CDR3 is TGTGCCAGCAGCTTAAAGTGGGTGACGGGACTAGCGGACAACAATGAGCAGTTCTTC. This encodes CASSLKWVTGLADNNEQFF.

The sample holds a few counts of this clonotype. V and J are TRBV5-4 and TRBJ2-5; D not resolved. Trimming left V 5 bases short and J 3 bases short, with 8 bases between. Germline CDR1 and CDR2: SGHNT and YYREEE (reference sequence). CDR3 length equals 12 residues. CDR3: CASRQGKETQYF. Here the CDR3 DNA reads TGTGCCAGCAGGCAAGGGAAAGAGACCCAGTACTTC.

The chain joins TRBV6-2 or TRBV6-3 to TRBJ1-5, with a tentative D call TRBD1 (5 bases). V lost 5 bases, J lost 1 base, and 18 bases lay in between. CDR3 length: 17 residues. CDR1 MNHEY and CDR2 SVGEGT come from the germline V gene. The CDR3 sequence: CASSPNLWPGSNQPQHF. The CDR3 nucleotides are TGTGCCAGCAGTCCGAACCTCTGGCCAGGGAGCAATCAGCCCCAGCATTTT.

The genes are TRBV29-1 and TRBJ1-1, with TRBD1 identical over 12 bases. This CDR3 spans 14 amino acids. V lost 5 bases to trimming and J lost 6 bases; unmatched junction nucleotides: 7. Germline values: CDR1 SQVTM, CDR2 ANQGSEA. The CDR3 region is CSVIGDRGQAEAFF. The CDR3 nucleotides are TGCAGCGTTATCGGGGACAGGGGGCAGGCTGAAGCTTTCTTT.

The genes are TRBV5-1 and TRBJ2-5; weak D call: TRBD2 (5 bases). CDR1 and CDR2 from the germline V gene are SGHRS and YFSETQ. CDR3 length: 16 residues. Between the trimmed V and J ends, which lost 2 bases and 5 bases, there was a span of 19 bases. The CDR3 region has the DNA TGCGCCAGCAGCTTCGTCGGCGGCTCGACGGGGGAGACCCAGTACTTC. This encodes CASSFVGGSTGETQYF.

The CDR3 region has the DNA TGTGCCAGCAGTTACTCGAGGACTAGCGGGAGGGGTGACGAGCAGTACTTC. Translated: CASSYSRTSGRGDEQYF. V is TRBV6-6 and J is TRBJ2-7; 15 bases fit TRBD2. The ends lost 0 bases at V and 5 bases at J; junction bases unmatched: 5. Per the germline V gene, CDR1 is MNHNY and CDR2 is SVGAGI (reference sequence). The CDR3 covers 17 residues.

Only a few counts were recorded for this clonotype. The DNA for the CDR3 is TGCAGCGTTGCATTCGACAGGGGGTTCAATGAAAAACTGTTTTTT. Translating gives CSVAFDRGFNEKLFF. The gene calls are TRBV29-1 and TRBJ1-4, with 9 bases that match TRBD1. The germline CDR1 and CDR2 sequences are SQVTM and ANQGSEA. After removal of 4 bases from V and 5 bases from J, the junction contained 8 bases not matched to a gene. This CDR3 spans 15 amino acids.

This clonotype was seen many times. The chain employs TRBV7-2 and TRBJ2-7; D gene ambiguous. This CDR3 spans 13 amino acids. CDR1 is SGHTA and CDR2 is FQGNSA in the germline V gene. V was clipped by 2 bases and J by 1 base, with 6 bases between them. The CDR3 here is CASSLQVSYEQYF. In nucleotides, the CDR3 is TGTGCCAGCAGCTTACAGGTTTCCTACGAGCAGTACTTC.

This clonotype has a handful of counts. The J gene is TRBJ2-7, the V gene TRBV27, with 8 nucleotides matching TRBD2. V trimming: 2 bases; J trimming: 4 bases; junction bases outside the gene matches: 7. Germline V gene data show CDR1 as MNHEY and CDR2 as SMNVEV (reference sequence). The CDR3 has 15 amino acids. The chain's CDR3 is CASSLGGGGWYEQYF. Here the CDR3 DNA reads TGTGCCAGCAGTTTAGGTGGCGGGGGGTGGTACGAGCAGTACTTC.

This clonotype was seen many times. This chain connects TRBV11-1 to TRBJ2-7, with 8 nucleotides matching TRBD2. The CDR3 runs to 14 residues. V lost 3 bases and J lost 3; bases outside the gene matches: 4. Germline CDR1 SGHAT, CDR2 FQDESV (reference sequence). Here the CDR3 DNA reads TGTGCCAGCAGCTTTCGGGGGGGCCACTACGAGCAGTACTTC. This encodes CASSFRGGHYEQYF.

This clonotype has just a few counts. The chain uses TRBV20-1 and TRBJ2-3, with D perhaps matching TRBD1 (6 bases). Trimming took off 6 bases at V and 0 bases at J, with 13 bases between the two ends. Germline V gives CDR1 DFQATT, CDR2 SNEGSKA (reference sequence). This CDR3 contains 14 residues. Here the CDR3 DNA reads TGCAGTGCCGGCCAAGGGGGAAGCACAGATACGCAGTATTTT. As protein: CSAGQGGSTDTQYF.

This clonotype was seen ten or more times. The chain joins TRBV11-2 to TRBJ2-5; D remains ambiguous. The CDR3 runs to 12 residues. Germline CDR1 and CDR2: SGHAT and FQNNGV. V gave up 5 bases and J gave up 4 bases, with 8 bases separating them. CDR3 coding DNA: TGTGCCAGCAGCCTTACGTTAGAGACCCAGTACTTC. This sequence encodes CASSLTLETQYF.

This chain uses TRBV18 with TRBJ2-1; D call uncertain. Germline V gives CDR1 KGHSH, CDR2 LQKENI. This CDR3 has 17 residues. Trimming cost V 3 bases and J 7 bases, with 22 bases left between them. CDR3 sequence (DNA): TGTGCCAGCTCACCCACCCGAGCACGAGCCCTAAGGAATGAGCAGTTCTTC. This encodes CASSPTRARALRNEQFF.

This chain uses TRBV7-2 with TRBJ2-3; a possible D gene is TRBD1 (5 bases). V lost 4 bases to trimming and J lost 2 bases, with 16 bases between them. The CDR3 is 16 residues long. CDR1 SGHTA and CDR2 FQGNSA come from the germline V gene. CDR3 protein: CASSSQGPLLTDTQYF. The CDR3 DNA follows: TGTGCCAGCAGCTCCCAGGGCCCTCTTCTCACAGATACGCAGTATTTT.

This chain connects TRBV29-1 to TRBJ1-2; possibly TRBD1 for D (6 bases). The CDR3 totals 11 residues. V dropped 6 bases and J dropped 5 bases, with 10 bases sitting between them. In germline, CDR1 is SQVTM, CDR2 ANQGSEA. The CDR3 DNA sequence: TGCAGCGTCACAGGGTTTTATGGCTACACCTTC. This gives the protein CSVTGFYGYTF.

This clonotype was observed a few times. The V call is TRBV5-6, the J call TRBJ2-6; D ambiguous. The CDR3 consists of 16 residues. V lost 4 bases to trimming and J lost 2 bases, with 13 bases between them. Germline V gene lookup returns CDR1 SGHDT and CDR2 YYEEEE. This CDR3 reads CASSVPPSTGANVLTF. The DNA of the CDR3 is TGTGCCAGCAGCGTTCCACCCAGCACTGGGGCCAACGTCCTGACTTTC.

This clonotype was detected ten times or more. V is TRBV2 and J is TRBJ2-3, with a tentative D call TRBD1 (5 bases). The germline V and J ends were trimmed by 4 bases and 3 bases, with 11 bases remaining between them. From germline, CDR1 is SNHLY and CDR2 FYNNEI. The CDR3 is 14 residues long. CDR3 residues: CASSGMGRTDTQYF. In DNA, the CDR3 is TGTGCCAGCAGTGGGATGGGGCGGACAGATACGCAGTATTTT.

This clonotype was detected only a few times. This chain uses TRBV12-3 or TRBV12-4 with TRBJ2-2; possible D gene TRBD1, 5 bases. Trimming shortened V by 5 bases and J by 0 bases, and 7 bases separated the two germline ends. This CDR3 spans 14 amino acids. Written as DNA, the CDR3 is TGTGCCAGCAGTCTGACAGCGAACACCGGGGAGCTGTTTTTT. Translating gives CASSLTANTGELFF.

This clonotype has only a few counts. V usage is TRBV7-2 and J usage is TRBJ2-3, with D possibly TRBD1 on 5 matching bases. Deletions cut 5 bases from V and 2 bases from J, with 17 bases between. The germline CDR1 and CDR2 sequences are SGHTA and FQGNSA. CDR3 size: 16 residues. As DNA, the CDR3 is TGTGCCAGCAGCACCTGGCGCCCAGGGATCACAGATACGCAGTATTTT. Protein sequence: CASSTWRPGITDTQYF.

The chain recombines TRBV27 with TRBJ1-2; the D gene is possibly TRBD1 (6 bases). This CDR3 spans 11 amino acids. Germline CDR1 MNHEY, CDR2 SMNVEV (reference sequence). V was shortened by 5 bases and J by 7 bases, with 8 bases between the two germline ends. DNA of the CDR3: TGTGCCAGCAGTCAAGGGGGTGGCTACACCTTC. Residues: CASSQGGGYTF.

In its sample, this clonotype was seen a few times. The chain links TRBV5-6 to TRBJ2-5; D remains ambiguous. The ends were cut back, 4 bases at V and 0 bases at J, with 10 bases in the middle. The germline V gene encodes CDR1 SGHDT and CDR2 YYEEEE. The CDR3 loop spans 14 amino acids. CDR3: CASSHRRYQETQYF. CDR3 coding DNA: TGTGCCAGCAGCCACCGCCGGTACCAAGAGACCCAGTACTTC. The variable domain in full, with the rest retrieved from reference TRBV5-6 and TRBJ2-5, is DAGVTQSPTHLIKTRGQQVTLRCSPKSGHDTVSWYQQALGQGPQFIFQYYEEEERQRGNFPDRFSGHQFPNYSSELNVNALLLGDSALYLCASSHRRYQETQYFGPGTRLLVL.